This TCR beta chain was sequenced for a study of cytomegalovirus exposure and HLA in healthy donors. Primers included in the PCR were 60 Vbeta and 13 Jbeta primers. Sequenced by immunoSEQ multiplex PCR; TCRdb stores in-frame clones only, minus some. The table lists around 90,000 clones, around 85% of them singletons. Comment on this clone: Its specificity is unknown.

Study conclusions and caveats: Other equally common chains were less clonally expanded than HLA-associated TCR beta chains, a later analysis showed.

This TCR derives from a man aged 35 to 55 in good health and CMV-seropositive. Sequencing input: PBMCs.

The CDR3, as DNA: TGCGCCAGCACCCTGGGGGCAGGGCGCACTGAAGCTTTCTTT. Amino acids: CASTLGAGRTEAFF. V is TRBV5-1 and J is TRBJ1-1, with D tentatively TRBD1 (6 bases). Trimming stripped 6 bases from V and 4 bases from J, with 16 bases between. Germline loops: CDR1 SGHRS, CDR2 YFSETQ. The CDR3 loop spans 14 amino acids.